This TCR beta chain was recovered during a study of glioma-infiltrating T cells (dated by TCRdb to about 2016). At the level of the whole study: The study sequenced TCR alpha- and beta-chain repertoires from glioma tissue, from non-neoplastic brain tissue and from matched peripheral blood mononuclear cells. To gauge divergence between tissue and blood T-cell populations, every tissue-infiltrating repertoire was compared against the peripheral blood repertoire from the same patient. The paired cohort was made up of three low-grade glioma patients, about 8 primary glioblastoma patients and three non-glioma patients who contributed non-neoplastic brain tissue.

Results the study describes overall, beyond this receptor: Very few CDR3 sequences were shared between tissue and blood, attributed to high CDR3 diversity and limited sampling. VJ-independent divergence between tissue and blood was found to be below expectation in non-neoplastic patients but above expectation in all gliomas, particularly low-grade gliomas. Group comparisons rested on small numbers: three non-neoplastic, three low-grade glioma and seven or eight glioblastoma patients.

The iRepertoire nested amplicon-rescue multiplex PCR (arm-PCR) platform was used to amplify TCR alpha and beta CDR3 regions from RNA. The input for one-step reverse transcription and amplification was roughly 85-400 ng of tissue mRNA or PBMC total RNA. After bead purification, a secondary multiplex PCR added Illumina adapters, and libraries were gel-purified between 200 and 400 bp. Libraries carried internal 6-nucleotide barcodes used for demultiplexing. Sequencing of the libraries was done on an Illumina MiSeq using 2x220 or 2x250 nucleotide paired-end reads. In the authors' own workflow: Paired reads were merged using FLASH 1.2.11 and were aligned to the GRCh37 human genome using BWA-MEM, after which TRA and TRB reads were extracted. For V and J assignment, an IMGT-derived reference of cassette sequences and CDR3 motifs that included pseudogenes was used. Reads were translated in three frames, and productive CDR3s were defined as those with a C...FGXG motif and no stop codons. Clonotypes were defined as unique combinations of V-J cassette pair and CDR3 amino acid sequence. Reads were filtered by Hamming distance, thresholded by each sample's sequence error rate in mapped regions. TCRdb trimmed public reads at Q25 via fastp, called clones via MiXCR and kept in-frame beta chains. Rows merge per CDR3 protein into single entries with the most common DNA and genes. These V and J calls are TCRdb output, not the study's own analysis. Here the sample has 100,000 to 150,000 distinct CDR3 sequences; approximately 26% occur a single time. The top ten hold 27% of the sample.

This clonotype was counted only a few times. This receptor's antigen is unknown. Nothing much larger sits one base from this clone, and base qualities are not available. Taken from cysteine to valine, the CDR3 has 12 residues. The read is trimmed to its CDR3 DNA, 36 bases read in frame from base 1. Clipping removes 3 bases from V and 7 bases from J, with 4 as the unmatched junction base count. The germline V gene supplies CDR1 SQVTM and CDR2 ANQGSEA. This chain is built from TRBV29-1 and TRBJ2-7, with TRBD1 matching 9 junction bases. The material sequenced was glioma tissue, nonneoplastic brain tissue, or PBMCs (not recorded which). This clonotype was obtained from a human donor with low-grade glioma or glioblastoma, undergoing nonglioma brain surgery, or in good health (not recorded which). The CDR3 protein is CSVEGQGGEQYV. The DNA sequence reads TGCAGCGTTGAGGGACAGGGAGGGGAGCAGTACGTC.